Below, 28 T cell receptor beta chains from the same sample are listed, as sequenced in a study of blood T cell repertoires in COVID-19 (TCRdb year 2020). Libraries were constructed by the immunoSEQ multiplex PCR assay. TCRdb obtained this table from immuneACCESS and retained in-frame rearrangements with V and J assigned. These tables miss some clones; where compared with another copy, unresolved V genes account for less than half of the shortfall, and the remainder is unexplained. The sample table contains roughly 200,000 clones; only one count was recorded for about 84% of them. The ten most abundant clones make up about 9.6% of the sample. Sequencing was performed on PBMCs or T cells enriched from blood (not recorded which). Receptor source: a woman aged 30 to 39 who had recovered from COVID-19.

The chain links TRBV6-5 to TRBJ1-2; 7 bases align to TRBD1. The germline V gene encodes CDR1 MNHEY and CDR2 SVGAGI. This CDR3 has 13 residues. J gave up 8 bases and V 5 bases, and 8 bases lay outside the gene matches. The CDR3 DNA follows: TGTGCCAGCAGTCCGAGGACAGGACGAGGCTACACCTTC. This sequence encodes CASSPRTGRGYTF.

Comment on this clone: This CDR3 is also generated by other DNA sequences in the sample. The chain has TRBV5-1 and TRBJ2-2; D is ambiguous. Trimming took 0 bases from V and 1 from J, leaving 4 bases between them. The CDR3 consists of 14 residues. Germline loops: CDR1 SGHRS, CDR2 YFSETQ. CDR3 DNA: TGCGCCAGCAGCTTGGTACAGAACACCGGGGAGCTGTTTTTT. It codes for CASSLVQNTGELFF.

The V call is TRBV12-3 or TRBV12-4, the J call TRBJ1-2, with D perhaps matching TRBD1 (5 bases). This CDR3 contains 13 residues. V lost 6 bases and J lost 4, with 12 bases in between. This CDR3 is CASSPDKFYGYTF. CDR3 coding DNA: TGTGCCAGCAGCCCGGACAAATTCTATGGCTACACCTTC.

This clone was recorded a few times. CDR3 loop: CASSLTEKELFF. In nucleotides, the CDR3 is TGTGCCAGCTCACTTACAGAGAAGGAGCTGTTTTTT. V and J are TRBV18 and TRBJ2-2, with D unresolved. The CDR3 is 12 residues long. V was pared by 4 bases and J by 10 bases, with 10 bases between. Per germline, CDR1 KGHSH and CDR2 LQKENI.

V usage is TRBV11-2 and J usage is TRBJ2-7; D may be TRBD1 (6 bases). Trimming took 5 bases from V and 3 from J, leaving 14 bases between them. The germline CDR1 and CDR2 sequences are SGHAT and FQNNGV. The CDR3 sequence is 14 residues long. The CDR3 DNA sequence: TGTGCCAGCAGCCCACTACAGGGAAGCTACGAGCAGTACTTC. Its translation: CASSPLQGSYEQYF.

This rearrangement joins TRBV5-1 to TRBJ2-1; tentative D call: TRBD1 (6 bases). Germline V lookup: CDR1 SGHRS, CDR2 YFSETQ. Trimming took 5 bases from V and 1 from J, leaving 16 bases between them. This CDR3 spans 16 amino acids. The CDR3 DNA reads TGCGCCAGCAGGGTCCCGTTCAGGGGATCCTACAATGAGCAGTTCTTC. Translating it yields CASRVPFRGSYNEQFF.

The chain has TRBV2 and TRBJ1-1; 11 bases agree with TRBD1. Germline CDR1 reads SNHLY; CDR2 reads FYNNEI. J lost 5 bases, V lost 7 bases, and 12 bases had no gene match. There are 16 residues in the CDR3. In DNA, the CDR3 is TGTGCCAGCACCCCGGACAGGGGGCGAATTGGGACTGAAGCTTTCTTT. Its protein is CASTPDRGRIGTEAFF.

The chain joins TRBV28 to TRBJ2-7; no reliable D call. The CDR3 runs to 11 residues. V was cut by 8 bases and J by 5 bases, with 10 bases left in between. CDR1 MDHEN and CDR2 SYDVKM come from the germline V gene. In nucleotides, the CDR3 is TGTGCCAGCCAGTATTTTAACGAGCAGTACTTC. It specifies CASQYFNEQYF.

This clone is a singleton in its sample. The chain carries TRBV2 and TRBJ1-4; D possibly corresponds to TRBD1 (6 bases). Between the trimmed V and J ends, which lost 4 bases and 2 bases, there was a span of 11 bases. Per germline, CDR1 SNHLY and CDR2 FYNNEI. CDR3 size: 15 residues. CDR3 sequence (DNA): TGTGCCAGCAGTGGGACAGCCGCCACTAATGAAAAACTGTTTTTT. This encodes CASSGTAATNEKLFF.

In this sample, this clone turned up a few times. The V gene is TRBV10-1, the J gene TRBJ2-7; D perhaps matches TRBD2 (5 bases). The CDR3 sequence is 15 residues long. CDR1 and CDR2 (germline): WNHNN, SYGVQD (reference sequence). The V and J ends lost 3 bases and 5 bases respectively, with 17 bases between them. CDR3 residues: CASSDTSGPLDEQYF. The CDR3 DNA reads as TGCGCCAGCAGTGATACGAGCGGACCCTTGGACGAGCAGTACTTC.

This chain connects TRBV4-2 to TRBJ1-1; 7 bases align to TRBD1. CDR1 is LGHNA, CDR2 YNFKEQ, per germline. Unmatched junction bases numbered 11, after V lost 3 bases and J lost 4 bases. The CDR3 is 16 residues long. The CDR3 DNA follows: TGTGCCAGCAGCCAGGCCGGGACAGTCCGCCCCACTGAAGCTTTCTTT. It yields the protein CASSQAGTVRPTEAFF.

The rearrangement joins TRBV5-8 to TRBJ1-1; 7 bases match TRBD1. The ends lost 3 bases at V and 2 bases at J; junction bases unmatched: 7. In germline, CDR1 is SGHTS, CDR2 YDEGEE. The CDR3 has 15 amino acids. The CDR3 DNA reads as TGTGCCAGCAGCTCCGGCAGGGGGTTCAACACTGAAGCTTTCTTT. This sequence encodes CASSSGRGFNTEAFF.

The CDR3 loop is CASSPGANTGELFF. For the CDR3, the DNA is TGTGCCAGCAGCCCCGGAGCGAACACCGGGGAGCTGTTTTTT. This chain uses TRBV5-5 with TRBJ2-2; unclear D gene. V lost 4 bases to trimming and J lost 0 bases, with 7 bases between them. The CDR3 is made up of 14 amino acids. Germline loops: CDR1 SGHKS, CDR2 YYEKEE (reference sequence).

This chain joins TRBV5-6 and TRBJ1-1; D might be TRBD1 (6 bases). The CDR3 spans 15 residues. The germline CDR1 and CDR2 sequences are SGHDT and YYEEEE. V shed 4 bases and J shed 4 bases, with 17 bases lying between them. The CDR3 DNA reads TGTGCCAGCAGCCTCAACAGGGTATCGGGCACTGAAGCTTTCTTT. Encoded protein: CASSLNRVSGTEAFF.

V and J are TRBV5-5 and TRBJ2-1; tentative D call: TRBD2 (5 bases). The ends were cut back, 7 bases at V and 8 bases at J, with 25 bases in the middle. The CDR3 consists of 16 residues. CDR1 SGHKS and CDR2 YYEKEE come from the germline V gene (reference sequence). This chain's CDR3 is CASFWTWNPGTDEQFF. The CDR3 coding sequence is TGTGCCAGCTTCTGGACCTGGAATCCGGGAACTGATGAGCAGTTCTTC.

The chain carries TRBV29-1 and TRBJ1-2, with unresolved D. Germline CDR1 SQVTM, CDR2 ANQGSEA. Trimming took off 0 bases at V and 2 bases at J, with 16 bases between the two ends. The CDR3 has 16 amino acids. The CDR3 spells CSVEENRLGTNYGYTF. CDR3 bases: TGCAGCGTTGAAGAAAATAGGTTGGGCACAAACTATGGCTACACCTTC.

The V and J genes are TRBV11-3 and TRBJ2-1; the match to TRBD2 covers 12 bases. Germline V gives CDR1 SGHNT, CDR2 YENEEA. With 5 bases clipped from V and 8 bases from J, the junction kept 7 bases outside the gene matches. The CDR3 runs 15 residues. The DNA of the CDR3 is TGTGCCAGCAGCCCCGGACTAGCGGGGAGGGATGAGCAGTTCTTC. Translating it yields CASSPGLAGRDEQFF.

V and J are TRBV19 and TRBJ2-3; possible D gene TRBD1, 6 bases. V lost 5 bases, J lost 0 bases, and 12 bases lay in between. Germline assignment: CDR1 LNHDA and CDR2 SQIVND (reference sequence). The CDR3 covers 15 residues. For the CDR3, the DNA is TGTGCCAGTAGTTGGGCAGGGGCTAGCACAGATACGCAGTATTTT. This codes for CASSWAGASTDTQYF. The full variable domain, its missing parts supplied by reference TRBV19 and TRBJ2-3, is DGGITQSPKYLFRKEGQNVTLSCEQNLNHDAMYWYRQDPGQGLRLIYYSQIVNDFQKGDIAEGYSVSREKKESFPLTVTSAQKNPTAFYLCASSWAGASTDTQYFGPGTRLTVL.

The rearrangement uses TRBV19 and TRBJ2-5, with 7 bases matching TRBD1. Germline CDR1 and CDR2: LNHDA and SQIVND (reference sequence). The V segment lost 5 bases and the J segment 1 base; nucleotides outside the gene matches: 10. The CDR3 sequence is 16 residues long. The CDR3 coding sequence is TGTGCCAGTAGTTCAACGACAGGGATCTTCCAAGAGACCCAGTACTTC. Amino acid sequence: CASSSTTGIFQETQYF.

V is TRBV19 and J is TRBJ2-4, with 8 nucleotides matching TRBD2. This CDR3 has 15 amino acids. Germline V gives CDR1 LNHDA, CDR2 SQIVND (reference sequence). Losses at the gene ends were 4 bases for V and 8 bases for J; bases not matched to a gene: 10. DNA for the CDR3: TGTGCCAGTAGTACTCCGGCCGGGACTAGAGACATTCAGTACTTC. Its protein product is CASSTPAGTRDIQYF. Full variable domain (outside the CDR3, taken from reference TRBV19 and TRBJ2-4): DGGITQSPKYLFRKEGQNVTLSCEQNLNHDAMYWYRQDPGQGLRLIYYSQIVNDFQKGDIAEGYSVSREKKESFPLTVTSAQKNPTAFYLCASSTPAGTRDIQYFGAGTRLSVL.

The rearrangement joins TRBV19 to TRBJ2-5; 9 nucleotides agree with TRBD2. The CDR3 sequence is 15 residues long. Per germline, CDR1 LNHDA and CDR2 SQIVND (reference sequence). The trim removed 4 bases at V and 1 base at J, leaving 4 bases unmatched. The CDR3 DNA sequence: TGTGCCAGTAGTACCCGACTAGCGGCCCAAGAGACCCAGTACTTC. Its protein product is CASSTRLAAQETQYF. The full variable domain, completed using reference TRBV19 and TRBJ2-5, is DGGITQSPKYLFRKEGQNVTLSCEQNLNHDAMYWYRQDPGQGLRLIYYSQIVNDFQKGDIAEGYSVSREKKESFPLTVTSAQKNPTAFYLCASSTRLAAQETQYFGPGTRLLVL.

This rearrangement joins TRBV7-2 to TRBJ2-7; 11 bases fit TRBD1. The CDR3 is 14 residues long. The J segment lost 3 bases and the V segment lost 4 bases, leaving 2 bases of the junction unmatched. Germline V CDR1 and CDR2: SGHTA, FQGNSA. CDR3 bases: TGTGCCAGCAGCTCCGGGACAGGGGGCTACGAGCAGTACTTC. It is translated as CASSSGTGGYEQYF. Full variable domain (missing parts from reference TRBV7-2 and TRBJ2-7): GAGVSQSPSNKVTEKGKDVELRCDPISGHTALYWYRQSLGQGLEFLIYFQGNSAPDKSGLPSDRFSAERTGGSVSTLTIQRTQQEDSAVYLCASSSGTGGYEQYFGPGTRLTVT.

This chain links TRBV28 with TRBJ1-4, with D hard to call. The CDR3 has 12 amino acids. Per germline, CDR1 MDHEN and CDR2 SYDVKM. The V gene lost 8 bases and the J gene lost 7 bases, with 11 bases spanning the gap. CDR3 sequence (DNA): TGTGCCAGCCGCGCGGGTGCTGAAAAACTGTTTTTT. This translates into CASRAGAEKLFF. Filled out from reference TRBV28 and TRBJ1-4, the complete variable domain reads DVKVTQSSRYLVKRTGEKVFLECVQDMDHENMFWYRQDPGLGLRLIYFSYDVKMKEKGDIPEGYSVSREKKERFSLILESASTNQTSMYLCASRAGAEKLFFGSGTQLSVL.

The genes are TRBV28 and TRBJ2-3, with a tentative D call TRBD2 (5 bases). V lost 3 bases, J lost 0 bases, and 13 bases lay in between. This CDR3 spans 16 amino acids. Germline-derived CDR1 and CDR2 are MDHEN and SYDVKM. The CDR3 reads CASSFPGRTSTDTQYF. In nucleotides, the CDR3 is TGTGCCAGCAGTTTTCCCGGACGGACTAGCACAGATACGCAGTATTTT.

The chain carries TRBV28 and TRBJ2-2, with 11 bases that match TRBD1. V was clipped by 8 bases and J by 7 bases; unmatched bases: 9. Per germline, CDR1 MDHEN and CDR2 SYDVKM. The CDR3 has 15 residues. The CDR3 bases are TGTGCCAGCTGCCGGGACAGGGGGATCGGCGGGGAGCTGTTTTTT. Translating it yields CASCRDRGIGGELFF.

This clone was seen once. The V call is TRBV6-5, the J call TRBJ2-1, with TRBD2 matching 10 bases. The CDR3 covers 13 residues. After removal of 5 bases from V and 6 bases from J, the junction contained 1 base not matched to a gene. Germline V gives CDR1 MNHEY, CDR2 SVGAGI. The CDR3 spells CASSRLAGNEQFF. The CDR3 DNA is TGTGCCAGCAGTCGACTAGCGGGCAATGAGCAGTTCTTC.

The chain has TRBV18 and TRBJ1-3; TRBD1 matches 7 bases. Germline V gene lookup returns CDR1 KGHSH and CDR2 LQKENI. The V and J ends lost 3 bases and 4 bases, in that order; junction bases with no gene match: 9. This CDR3 region has 16 residues. CDR3 bases: TGTGCCAGCTCACCCCCAAGGGGGCTAAGCGGAAACACCATATATTTT. Amino acid sequence: CASSPPRGLSGNTIYF. The whole variable domain, filled in from reference TRBV18 and TRBJ1-3, reads NAGVMQNPRHLVRRRGQEARLRCSPMKGHSHVYWYRQLPEEGLKFMVYLQKENIIDESGMPKERFSAEFPKEGPSILRIQQVVRGDSAAYFCASSPPRGLSGNTIYFGEGSWLTVV.

The V call is TRBV3-1 (or the pseudogene TRBV3-2), the J call TRBJ2-2; D not certain. This CDR3 is 15 amino acids long. Trimming removed 1 base at V and 6 bases at J, with 12 bases between. Germline CDR1 reads LGHDT; CDR2 reads YNNKEL (reference sequence). CDR3 amino acids: CASSQGHQPPGELFF. CDR3 DNA sequence: TGTGCCAGCAGCCAAGGGCATCAACCCCCCGGGGAGCTGTTTTTT.